This T cell receptor beta chain was obtained from a study of radiotherapy plus CTLA-4 blockade in lung cancer. Clones were read by immunoSEQ multiplex PCR, and TCRdb kept only the in-frame ones, dropping some. The repertoire consists of 25,000 to 35,000 clones, with 65% to 80% occurring once and the leading ten covering 7% to 8%. The CDR3 runs 15 residues. The V gene lost 6 bases and the J gene lost 1 base, with 14 bases spanning the gap. CDR1 and CDR2 from the germline V gene are MNHEY and SVGAGI. This clone appeared a few times. The chain employs TRBV6-5 and TRBJ2-3; D remains unclear. The sample in question was peripheral blood, obtained from a patient treated with radiotherapy plus ipilimumab. This receptor was obtained from a human donor with non-small cell lung cancer who had stable disease on radiotherapy plus ipilimumab. In nucleotides, the CDR3 is TGTGCCAGCAGCCCGGATACCCTCGGCACAGATACGCAGTATTTT. Amino acids: CASSPDTLGTDTQYF.